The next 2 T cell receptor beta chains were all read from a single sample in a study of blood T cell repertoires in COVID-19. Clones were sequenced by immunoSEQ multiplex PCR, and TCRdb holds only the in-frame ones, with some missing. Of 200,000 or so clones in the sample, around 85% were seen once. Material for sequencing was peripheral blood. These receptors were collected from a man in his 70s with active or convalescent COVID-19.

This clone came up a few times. The DNA for the CDR3 is TGTGCCAGCAGTTACGTTGGGCGGATACTAGACTACGAGCAGTACTTC. As protein: CASSYVGRILDYEQYF. The chain links TRBV6-2 or TRBV6-3 to TRBJ2-7, with D perhaps matching TRBD2 (5 bases). Germline V gene data show CDR1 as MNHEY and CDR2 as SVGEGT. Trimming cost V 2 bases and J 3 bases, with 17 bases left between them. The CDR3 runs 16 residues.

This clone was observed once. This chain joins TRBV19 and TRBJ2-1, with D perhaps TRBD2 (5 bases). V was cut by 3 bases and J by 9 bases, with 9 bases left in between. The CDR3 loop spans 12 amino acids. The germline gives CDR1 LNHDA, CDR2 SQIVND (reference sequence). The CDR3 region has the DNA TGTGCCAGTAGTATCGGGGTAGGTGAGCAGTTCTTC. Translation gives CASSIGVGEQFF.